Listed below are T cell receptor beta chains from one sample, sequenced in a study of T cell responses to AZD1222 COVID-19 vaccine. The repertoire was sequenced with immunoSEQ multiplex PCR; TCRdb's copy has only in-frame clones and lacks some. The data contain 150,000 to 180,000 clones, approximately 87% of them singletons. The source was peripheral blood, collected on day 0 of MenACWY control vaccination. The receptors derive from an adult in good health. CDR3s include the opening cysteine and the closing phenylalanine or tryptophan. D genes are given only for firm matches. Clone size appears in some rows only: once, few, many, or a class for an expanded clone.

v_gene	d_gene	abundance	j_gene	CDR3nt	CDR3aa
TRBV7-9	NA	once	TRBJ2-3	TGTGCCAGCAGTCCCCCGAGGGGGGGTTGGGATACGCAGTATTTT	CASSPPRGGWDTQYF
TRBV14	NA	NA	TRBJ2-1	TGTGCCAGCAGCCAGATTCCGATGTCCTACAATGAGCAGTTCTTC	CASSQIPMSYNEQFF
TRBV6-1	NA	NA	TRBJ2-2	TGTGCCAGCAGTGAAGCGGAAACGGGTTTGAGCGGGGAGCTGTTTTTT	CASSEAETGLSGELFF
TRBV7-8	TRBD1	NA	TRBJ1-5	TGTGCCAGCAGCGTTACAGGGGGTAAGGGACAGCCCCAGCATTTT	CASSVTGGKGQPQHF
TRBV11-3	TRBD2	once	TRBJ2-7	TGTGCCAGCAGCCCGACTAGCGGCTCCTACGAGCAGTACTTC	CASSPTSGSYEQYF
TRBV7-3	TRBD2	NA	TRBJ2-1	TGTGCCAGCAGCGATAGCGGGCCCGGGGGAAATGAGCAGTTCTTC	CASSDSGPGGNEQFF
TRBV18	TRBD1	NA	TRBJ2-1	TGTGCCAGCTCACCAAAAGGACAGGGGTACAATGAGCAGTTCTTC	CASSPKGQGYNEQFF
TRBV2	NA	NA	TRBJ2-3	TGTGCCAGCAGTCGACAGACTAGGACAGATACGCAGTATTTT	CASSRQTRTDTQYF
TRBV7-3	NA	NA	TRBJ2-7	TGTGCCAGCAGCTTATATCATTCGAGTGAGCAGTACTTC	CASSLYHSSEQYF
TRBV19	NA	few	TRBJ2-2	TGTGCCAGTACGAGGGAGCTCCCCAACACCGGGGAGCTGTTTTTT	CASTRELPNTGELFF
TRBV28	NA	NA	TRBJ1-2	TGTGCCAGCAGTTCCTTGCGTTATGGCTACACCTTC	CASSSLRYGYTF
TRBV19	TRBD1	NA	TRBJ1-5	TGTGCCAGTAGTCAAGACAGGGAACAGCCCCAGCATTTT	CASSQDREQPQHF
TRBV7-8	NA	NA	TRBJ2-5	TGTGCCAGCAGCTTAGCGCTTAGGGGGACTACGCAAGAGACCCAGTACTTC	CASSLALRGTTQETQYF
TRBV12-3/TRBV12-4	NA	NA	TRBJ1-1	TGTGCCAGCTTACGGGTAAGGAACACTGAAGCTTTCTTT	CASLRVRNTEAFF
TRBV6-5	TRBD1	NA	TRBJ1-1	TGTGCCAGCAGTTTCTTACAGGGGAGCACTGAAGCTTTCTTT	CASSFLQGSTEAFF
TRBV3-1/TRBV3-2	NA	NA	TRBJ1-6	TGTGCCAGCCGCCCGACGGGGACGAGTAATTCACCCCTCCACTTT	CASRPTGTSNSPLHF
TRBV5-1	TRBD2	NA	TRBJ2-3	TGCGCCAGCAGCTTAAAGACTAGCCCTACAGATACGCAGTATTTT	CASSLKTSPTDTQYF
TRBV19	TRBD1	NA	TRBJ2-1	TGTGCCAGTAGTATAGTGGGACAGGGGGCAGTAGGAAGGCATGAGCAGTTCTTC	CASSIVGQGAVGRHEQFF
TRBV5-1	TRBD2	NA	TRBJ2-5	TGCGCCAGCAGAAACCCTAGCGGGGAAGAGACCCAGTACTTC	CASRNPSGEETQYF
TRBV24-1	TRBD1	NA	TRBJ1-2	TGTGCCACCAGTGATTTTGCTGGGACAGGGACCTATGGCTACACCTTC	CATSDFAGTGTYGYTF